Reported below is one TCR beta chain. Its antigen is not identified. This specimen comes from a study of cytomegalovirus exposure and HLA in healthy donors. Overall study findings and caveats: Highest at DRB1 and lowest at HLA-C, TCR association rates differed among HLA loci in a later analysis. Listed as cytomegalovirus-associated were 150 to 200 TCR beta chains. The classifier reportedly diagnosed cytomegalovirus status with high sensitivity and specificity.

The CDR3 consists of 13 residues. Looked up from germline, CDR1 is SGHNT and CDR2 is YYREEE (reference sequence). V shed 5 bases and J shed 8 bases, with 16 bases lying between them. Vbeta (60) and Jbeta (13) primers were used in the PCR. The method was immunoSEQ multiplex PCR; TCRdb's version includes in-frame clones alone and lacks a portion of them. Of about 98,000 clones listed, less than 70% are singletons. The TCR originated in a female donor in good health and CMV-seronegative. J is TRBJ1-2 and V is TRBV5-4; no definite D call. The sample taken for sequencing was PBMCs. CDR3 in amino acids: CASRIQSSPGYTF. Here the CDR3 DNA reads TGTGCCAGCAGAATACAGAGCAGCCCCGGCTACACCTTC.